These 15 T cell receptor beta chains were sequenced from one sample in a study of vaccination and CD4 T cells after COVID-19. The sample's treatment: roughly 10-day PBMC culture with coronavirus spike peptide pools or control peptides (ViraFEST assay). These receptors lack a known antigen. Cultured CD4+ T cell DNA was sequenced using the Oncomine TCR Beta short-read assay. Via MiXCR, TCRdb re-called the PCR reads, giving one row per CDR3 protein. The sample holds some 8,400 distinct CDR3 sequences, roughly a third seen once. The sequenced sample consisted of cultured CD4+ T cells from blood. The receptors were sampled from a human donor with COVID-19.

The J gene is TRBJ2-1, the V gene TRBV27; 9 nucleotides align to TRBD1. The CDR3 has 13 amino acids. The V gene's germline CDR1 is MNHEY and CDR2 SMNVEV (reference sequence). The ends lost 7 bases at V and 9 bases at J; junction bases unmatched: 7. CDR3 in amino acids: CASNRQGGSEQFF. The CDR3 DNA follows: TGTGCCAGCAATCGACAGGGGGGTAGTGAGCAGTTCTTC.

DNA of the CDR3: TGCAGTGCTTCACCTTTGGGCCGACTTAATGAAAAACTGTTTTTT. Its protein is CSASPLGRLNEKLFF. The gene calls are TRBV20-1 and TRBJ1-4; D unclear. The CDR3 has 15 amino acids. V shed 5 bases and J shed 4 bases, with 17 bases lying between them. Per the germline V gene, CDR1 is DFQATT and CDR2 is SNEGSKA (reference sequence).

The V call is TRBV27, the J call TRBJ2-4; TRBD1 or TRBD2 may be the D gene (5 bases each). Deletions cut 5 bases from V and 7 bases from J, with 15 bases between. This CDR3 is 14 amino acids long. Per the germline V gene, CDR1 is MNHEY and CDR2 is SMNVEV (reference sequence). The CDR3 nucleotides read TGTGCCAGCAGTCGGGAAGGGACGGCCAACATTCAGTACTTC. Translating gives CASSREGTANIQYF.

The V gene is TRBV6-1, the J gene TRBJ2-4; D may be TRBD1 (5 bases). The length of the CDR3 is 13 residues. Trimming took off 8 bases at V and 1 base at J, with 9 bases between the two ends. Germline V gene lookup returns CDR1 MNHNS and CDR2 SASEGT. CDR3 nucleotides: TGTGCCAGCTGGACAACCGCCAAAAACATTCAGTACTTC. Residues: CASWTTAKNIQYF.

This clonotype has more than one count but fewer than ten. The gene calls are TRBV10-3 and TRBJ1-2, with TRBD1 matching 7 bases. The V and J ends lost 0 bases and 2 bases, in that order; junction bases with no gene match: 0. There are 14 residues in the CDR3. Germline V gives CDR1 ENHRY, CDR2 SYGVKD. CDR3 amino acids: CAISESGQNYGYTF. CDR3 DNA: TGTGCCATCAGTGAGTCGGGACAGAACTATGGCTACACCTTC.

The gene calls are TRBV7-9 and TRBJ2-3; D gene unclear. The CDR3 covers 15 residues. Trimming pared 1 base from V and 5 bases from J, leaving 13 bases between. Germline assignment: CDR1 SEHNR and CDR2 FQNEAQ (reference sequence). Here the CDR3 reads CASSLGGLARDTQYF. The CDR3, as DNA: TGTGCCAGCAGCTTAGGGGGTTTAGCTAGAGATACGCAGTATTTT.

The chain has TRBV6-1 and TRBJ2-4, with 8 nucleotides matching TRBD2. Germline values: CDR1 MNHNS, CDR2 SASEGT. V trimming: 1 base; J trimming: 2 bases; junction bases outside the gene matches: 4. This CDR3 has 16 amino acids. CDR3: CASSEVGGAPKNIQYF. The CDR3 nucleotides are TGTGCCAGCAGTGAAGTCGGGGGGGCTCCCAAAAACATTCAGTACTTC.

The rearrangement joins TRBV28 to TRBJ1-4, with a possible D match to TRBD1 (6 bases). V gave up 6 bases and J gave up 7 bases, with 15 bases separating them. The germline V gene has CDR1 MDHEN and CDR2 SYDVKM. The CDR3 extends over 14 amino acids. The CDR3 DNA reads TGTGCCAGCAGAATGACAGGTGCAAGTGAAAAACTGTTTTTT. Translated, it gives CASRMTGASEKLFF.

This clonotype came up a few times. The chain recombines TRBV2 with TRBJ2-5; 11 bases are shared with TRBD2. Trimming cost V 11 bases and J 5 bases; bases outside gene matches: 13. The CDR3 is made up of 15 amino acids. The germline CDR1 and CDR2 sequences are SNHLY and FYNNEI. The CDR3 region is CAGTLSGGASETQYF. The CDR3 DNA reads TGTGCCGGGACCCTTAGCGGGGGGGCCTCTGAGACCCAGTACTTC.

This rearrangement joins TRBV19 to TRBJ1-3; no firm D call. Germline values: CDR1 LNHDA, CDR2 SQIVND (reference sequence). Trimming pared 4 bases from V and 12 bases from J, leaving 16 bases between. This CDR3 contains 13 residues. The CDR3 loop is CASSTLGSSHIYF. Here the CDR3 DNA reads TGTGCCAGTAGTACCCTCGGGTCCTCCCACATATATTTT.

The chain is built from TRBV5-1 and TRBJ1-1; TRBD1 matches 7 bases. Germline CDR1 SGHRS, CDR2 YFSETQ. The CDR3 runs to 15 residues. The J segment lost 0 bases and the V segment lost 4 bases, leaving 6 bases of the junction unmatched. As DNA, the CDR3 is TGCGCCAGCAGCGCATTGACAGGGATGAACACTGAAGCTTTCTTT. Protein product: CASSALTGMNTEAFF.

V gene TRBV19 combines with J gene TRBJ1-5; D not resolved. CDR3 length: 11 residues. Trimming took 9 bases from V and 4 from J, leaving 7 bases between them. Germline V gene lookup returns CDR1 LNHDA and CDR2 SQIVND (reference sequence). The CDR3: CARTGNQPQHF. The DNA of the CDR3 is TGTGCCAGAACGGGAAATCAGCCCCAGCATTTT.

This clonotype occurred a few times. This sequence joins TRBV2 and TRBJ1-1, with D possibly matching TRBD1 (6 bases). Trimming left V 7 bases short and J 1 base short, with 16 bases between. This CDR3 spans 15 amino acids. Germline CDR1 reads SNHLY; CDR2 reads FYNNEI. CDR3 residues: CASIKTGTENTEAFF. The CDR3 DNA sequence: TGTGCCAGCATAAAAACAGGGACCGAGAACACTGAAGCTTTCTTT.

The chain recombines TRBV12-3 or TRBV12-4 with TRBJ1-2; TRBD1 is a possible D gene (5 bases). Trimming took 6 bases from V and 3 from J, leaving 23 bases between them. The length of the CDR3 is 17 residues. CDR3 residues: CASRPLVGHSGDYGYTF. The CDR3 nucleotides read TGTGCCAGCAGACCCCTTGTGGGGCATTCGGGTGACTATGGCTACACCTTC.

The chain carries TRBV7-9 and TRBJ1-3, with unresolved D. Trimming stripped 3 bases from V and 1 base from J, with 1 base between. The CDR3 is 12 residues long. In germline, CDR1 is SEHNR, CDR2 FQNEAQ (reference sequence). This CDR3 reads CASSLSGNTIYF. DNA for the CDR3: TGTGCCAGCAGCTTGTCTGGAAACACCATATATTTT.